This paragraph covers one T cell receptor beta chain sequence. Its antigen is undetermined. This sample was included in a study of T cells in Graves' hyperthyroidism and ophthalmopathy. Overall study results and limits: Expanded thyroid clonotypes (above 0.001) were mostly also found in blood.

Amplification targeted TCR beta CDR3 regions from RNA transcripts. First-round RT-PCR targeting the TCR CDR3 was performed with the HTBI primer set. Using its own MiXCR run on the multiplex PCR reads, TCRdb lists one record per CDR3 protein. The sample holds almost 250,000 distinct CDR3 sequences, approximately 25% seen once. V shed 3 bases, J shed 13 bases, and the junction held 14 bases outside the gene matches. Germline values: CDR1 MNHNS, CDR2 SASEGT. CDR3 size: 15 residues. This sequence was found in a woman aged 40 to 50 with Graves' ophthalmopathy. The sample comprised blood. The V and J genes are TRBV6-1 and TRBJ1-5; TRBD1 matches at 8 bases. The CDR3 region has the DNA TGTGCCAGCAGTGAGACAGGGGATGCAATCGGGCCACAGCATTTT. Its translation is CASSETGDAIGPQHF.